These 10 T cell receptor beta chains were all obtained from the same sample, sequenced in a study of PD-1 blockade in classical Hodgkin lymphoma. Brentuximab vedotin exposure varied, and every patient relapsed after autologous stem cell transplantation. TCRdb's table, derived via immunoSEQ multiplex PCR, lists solely in-frame clones and lacks some. This table holds 100,000 or so clones, roughly 89% found once. The material sequenced was peripheral blood mononuclear cells (PBMCs), taken before the second cycle of nivolumab. The receptors derive from a human donor with classical Hodgkin lymphoma.

The gene calls are TRBV25-1 and TRBJ2-3; a weak D match, TRBD2 (5 bases). Germline values: CDR1 MGHDK, CDR2 SYGVNS. The ends were cut back, 4 bases at V and 4 bases at J, with 15 bases in the middle. This CDR3 is built from 15 residues. The CDR3 nucleotides are TGTGCCAGCAGTGCCCGGGAACCCACCCCAGATACGCAGTATTTT. It codes for CASSAREPTPDTQYF. Full variable domain (missing parts from reference TRBV25-1 and TRBJ2-3): EADIYQTPRYLVIGTGKKITLECSQTMGHDKMYWYQQDPGMELHLIHYSYGVNSTEKGDLSSESTVSRIRTEHFPLTLESARPSHTSQYLCASSAREPTPDTQYFGPGTRLTVL.

This clone was counted only a few times. The rearrangement links TRBV5-6 to TRBJ2-2, with 9 bases identical to TRBD2. With V trimmed by 0 bases and J by 6 bases, 3 bases remained unmatched. CDR3 length equals 15 residues. CDR1 SGHDT and CDR2 YYEEEE come from the germline V gene. Here the CDR3 reads CASSLGAGGSGELFF. The CDR3 DNA sequence: TGTGCCAGCAGCTTGGGAGCGGGAGGTTCCGGGGAGCTGTTTTTT.

This sequence joins TRBV7-2 and TRBJ2-7, with D possibly being TRBD1 or TRBD2 (5 bases each). Germline-derived CDR1 and CDR2 are SGHTA and FQGNSA. V was shortened by 4 bases and J by 10 bases, with 17 bases between the two germline ends. This CDR3 spans 13 amino acids. CDR3 coding DNA: TGTGCCAGCAGCTATTCCGGGACCTTGAGCCAGTACTTC. Encoded protein: CASSYSGTLSQYF.

This clone came up once. The chain recombines TRBV7-6 with TRBJ2-3; D might be TRBD2 (5 bases). This CDR3 is built from 13 residues. The germline V gene has CDR1 SGHVS and CDR2 FNYEAQ. Trimming took 4 bases from V and 4 from J, leaving 9 bases between them. Written as DNA, the CDR3 is TGTGCCAGCAGCTCGGACGGGGCAGATACGCAGTATTTT. This sequence encodes CASSSDGADTQYF. The full variable domain, rest sourced from reference TRBV7-6 and TRBJ2-3, is GAGVSQSPRYKVTKRGQDVALRCDPISGHVSLYWYRQALGQGPEFLTYFNYEAQQDKSGLPNDRFSAERPEGSISTLTIQRTEQRDSAMYRCASSSDGADTQYFGPGTRLTVL.

This chain connects TRBV18 to TRBJ2-7; the match to TRBD1 covers 10 bases. The junction had 9 bases not matched to a gene; V was cut back by 3 bases and J by 1 base. The CDR3 length is 17 residues. CDR1 is KGHSH and CDR2 is LQKENI in the germline V gene. The CDR3 nucleotides read TGTGCCAGCTCACCCCGGGCCGGGACAGGGGCTTCCTACGAGCAGTACTTC. Amino acids: CASSPRAGTGASYEQYF.

CDR3 nucleotides: TGTGCCAGCAGTTACCGCGCAGGGAGCAGCCAAGAGACCCAGTACTTC. As protein: CASSYRAGSSQETQYF. The V gene is TRBV6-5, the J gene TRBJ2-5, with D perhaps assigned TRBD1 or TRBD2 (5 bases each). Germline loops: CDR1 MNHEY, CDR2 SVGAGI. Trimming took off 2 bases at V and 1 base at J, with 14 bases between the two ends. This CDR3 has 16 residues.

V is TRBV19 and J is TRBJ1-6, with D tentatively TRBD1 (5 bases). The CDR3 has 14 amino acids. Trimming stripped 7 bases from V and 6 bases from J, with 13 bases between. The V gene's germline CDR1 is LNHDA and CDR2 SQIVND (reference sequence). CDR3 bases: TGTGCCAGTACGTTGGGGCAGGCTAATTCACCCCTCCACTTT. It specifies CASTLGQANSPLHF.

This clone was seen more than once but under ten times. The chain employs TRBV29-1 and TRBJ2-1, with 7 bases fitting TRBD2. The germline CDR1 and CDR2 sequences are SQVTM and ANQGSEA. V shed 7 bases, J shed 0 bases, and the junction held 3 bases outside the gene matches. The CDR3 length is 13 residues. The CDR3 region is CSGRDYSYNEQFF. CDR3 in DNA: TGCAGCGGCCGGGACTACTCCTACAATGAGCAGTTCTTC.

CDR3 DNA sequence: TGTGCCTGGAGTTCAAGACTCTACGAGCAGTACTTC. Translating it yields CAWSSRLYEQYF. This rearrangement joins TRBV30 to TRBJ2-7; D ambiguous. The CDR3 totals 12 residues. Germline CDR1 GTSNPN, CDR2 SVGIG (reference sequence). The V end was cut by 2 bases, the J end by 3 bases, with 8 bases between.

This chain joins TRBV2 and TRBJ1-5, with D perhaps matching TRBD1 (6 bases). The CDR3 contains 13 residues. CDR1 is SNHLY and CDR2 is FYNNEI in the germline V gene. Trimming took 4 bases from V and 6 from J, leaving 10 bases between them. This CDR3 reads CASSGQVAQPQHF. In DNA, the CDR3 is TGTGCCAGCAGTGGACAGGTTGCTCAGCCCCAGCATTTT.